The 18 T cell receptor beta chains given below trace back to one sample, sequenced in a study of shared clonotypes between healthy human individuals. Sequencing was performed with immunoSEQ multiplex PCR; in TCRdb, only in-frame clones are kept and a portion is missing. This sample carries about 2,100,000 clones, just over 90% of them seen once, and the ten largest clones take around 1.7%. Terminally differentiated effector memory CD45RA+ cells were excluded by CCR7 positive selection of CD45RO-negative cells. Sequenced input: naive CD8+ T cells from PBMCs. Source of these receptors: a man between 18 and 35 years old in good health. Some clones in this sample may be carry-over from other donors' samples.

Of note for this clone: This specimen includes other DNA sequences encoding the same CDR3. This chain connects TRBV11-2 to TRBJ2-7, with 8 bases identical to TRBD2. Germline CDR1 SGHAT, CDR2 FQNNGV. The CDR3 sequence is 15 residues long. After removal of 1 base from V and 3 bases from J, the junction contained 5 bases not matched to a gene. The CDR3 DNA reads TGTGCCAGCAGCTTAGGGGCTAGCGGGCGCTACGAGCAGTACTTC. Its protein is CASSLGASGRYEQYF.

Written as DNA, the CDR3 is TGTGCCAGCAGCTTAAACGGACATGAAGCTTTCTTT. Encoded protein: CASSLNGHEAFF. The V gene is TRBV9, the J gene TRBJ1-1, with D perhaps matching TRBD1 (5 bases). CDR1 and CDR2 (germline): SGDLS, YYNGEE. There are 12 residues in the CDR3. V lost 4 bases and J 7 bases, leaving 11 bases between the germline ends. The variable domain in full, with the rest retrieved from reference TRBV9 and TRBJ1-1, is DSGVTQTPKHLITATGQRVTLRCSPRSGDLSVYWYQQSLDQGLQFLIQYYNGEERAKGNILERFSAQQFPDLHSELNLSSLELGDSALYFCASSLNGHEAFFGQGTRLTVV.

Concerning this clone: This same CDR3 is encoded by further DNA sequences in the sample. The chain is built from TRBV7-8 and TRBJ2-2, with D hard to call. Trimming removed 2 bases from V and 4 bases from J, with 5 bases in between. The CDR3 runs to 13 residues. Germline assignment: CDR1 SGHVS and CDR2 FQNEAQ. The CDR3 sequence is CASSLSGTGELFF. The CDR3 DNA is TGTGCCAGCAGCTTATCAGGCACCGGGGAGCTGTTTTTT.

The chain has TRBV2 and TRBJ2-5; D is unclear. Trimming stripped 1 base from V and 3 bases from J, with 0 bases between. The CDR3 is made up of 11 amino acids. Germline V gene lookup returns CDR1 SNHLY and CDR2 FYNNEI. The DNA for the CDR3 is TGTGCCAGCAGTGAAGAAGAGACCCAGTACTTC. This encodes CASSEEETQYF. Full variable domain (missing parts from reference TRBV2 and TRBJ2-5): EPEVTQTPSHQVTQMGQEVILRCVPISNHLYFYWYRQILGQKVEFLVSFYNNEISEKSEIFDDQFSVERPDGSNFTLKIRSTKLEDSAMYFCASSEEETQYFGPGTRLLVL.

This chain joins TRBV11-2 and TRBJ1-1; TRBD1 might be the D (6 bases). CDR1 SGHAT and CDR2 FQNNGV come from the germline V gene. The germline V and J ends were trimmed by 5 bases and 8 bases, with 24 bases remaining between them. This CDR3 spans 16 amino acids. CDR3 protein: CASSARPRQVVYEAFF. CDR3 coding DNA: TGTGCCAGCAGCGCCCGACCGAGACAGGTTGTTTACGAAGCTTTCTTT.

The chain links TRBV4-1 to TRBJ1-1; D not resolved. CDR1 MGHRA and CDR2 YSYEKL come from the germline V gene. V was shortened by 3 bases and J by 1 base, with 12 bases between the two germline ends. The CDR3 extends over 15 amino acids. The DNA of the CDR3 is TGCGCCAGCAGCCAGTCGCGTATGCGGAACACTGAAGCTTTCTTT. Translated, it gives CASSQSRMRNTEAFF.

The chain recombines TRBV4-1 with TRBJ1-3; D perhaps matches TRBD1 (6 bases). Trimming pared 2 bases from V and 10 bases from J, leaving 9 bases between. The germline V gene encodes CDR1 MGHRA and CDR2 YSYEKL. This CDR3 has 12 amino acids. The CDR3 is CASSQTGTTIYF. Written as DNA, the CDR3 is TGCGCCAGCAGCCAAACCGGGACAACCATATATTTT.

This chain joins TRBV7-8 and TRBJ1-2, with unresolved D. The CDR3 contains 14 residues. The V and J ends lost 4 bases and 1 base respectively, with 10 bases between them. Germline V gives CDR1 SGHVS, CDR2 FQNEAQ. CDR3 loop: CASSSTGVNYGYTF. The CDR3 DNA sequence: TGTGCCAGCAGCTCCACCGGGGTTAACTATGGCTACACCTTC.

The CDR3: CASSVGTGGQYF. CDR3 DNA sequence: TGTGCCAGCAGCGTAGGGACAGGGGGGCAGTATTTT. The J gene is TRBJ2-3, the V gene TRBV9; the match to TRBD1 covers 10 bases. V trimming: 0 bases; J trimming: 11 bases; junction bases outside the gene matches: 0. Germline V lookup: CDR1 SGDLS, CDR2 YYNGEE. The length of the CDR3 is 12 residues. The whole variable domain, filled in from reference TRBV9 and TRBJ2-3, reads DSGVTQTPKHLITATGQRVTLRCSPRSGDLSVYWYQQSLDQGLQFLIQYYNGEERAKGNILERFSAQQFPDLHSELNLSSLELGDSALYFCASSVGTGGQYFGPGTRLTVL.

This clone has only one observation. The chain employs TRBV7-2 and TRBJ2-7; TRBD2 matches at 10 bases. After removal of 5 bases from V and 2 bases from J, the junction contained 12 bases not matched to a gene. The CDR3 loop spans 17 amino acids. The germline V gene has CDR1 SGHTA and CDR2 FQGNSA. In DNA form, the CDR3 reads TGTGCCAGCAGCGATGGACCTCTAGCGGGAGAGGCCTACGAGCAGTACTTC. Its protein is CASSDGPLAGEAYEQYF. Together with reference TRBV7-2 and TRBJ2-7, the CDR3 gives the full variable domain: GAGVSQSPSNKVTEKGKDVELRCDPISGHTALYWYRQSLGQGLEFLIYFQGNSAPDKSGLPSDRFSAERTGGSVSTLTIQRTQQEDSAVYLCASSDGPLAGEAYEQYFGPGTRLTVT.

The genes are TRBV29-1 and TRBJ2-3; 9 bases are shared with TRBD2. Germline V gene data show CDR1 as SQVTM and CDR2 as ANQGSEA. The CDR3 contains 16 residues. V gave up 6 bases and J gave up 6 bases; unmatched junction bases: 16. CDR3 amino acids: CSVQGGIAGELDTQYF. CDR3 DNA sequence: TGCAGCGTCCAAGGCGGGATAGCGGGAGAGTTGGATACGCAGTATTTT.

The chain employs TRBV4-1 and TRBJ2-1; D gene uncertain. From germline, CDR1 is MGHRA and CDR2 YSYEKL. There are 16 residues in the CDR3. Trimming stripped 6 bases from V and 3 bases from J, with 18 bases between. The chain's CDR3 is CASSTGPAGDYNEQFF. Here the CDR3 DNA reads TGCGCCAGCAGTACCGGTCCGGCAGGAGACTACAATGAGCAGTTCTTC.

This clone appeared a few times. The chain uses TRBV7-8 and TRBJ1-2, with D uncertain. V shed 5 bases and J shed 6 bases, with 13 bases lying between them. In germline, CDR1 is SGHVS, CDR2 FQNEAQ. The CDR3 is 13 amino acids. CDR3: CASSPRGHDGYTF. In DNA form, the CDR3 reads TGTGCCAGCAGCCCCCGCGGGCATGATGGCTACACCTTC. The variable domain in full, with the rest retrieved from reference TRBV7-8 and TRBJ1-2, is GAGVSQSPRYKVAKRGQDVALRCDPISGHVSLFWYQQALGQGPEFLTYFQNEAQLDKSGLPSDRFFAERPEGSVSTLKIQRTQQEDSAVYLCASSPRGHDGYTFGSGTRLTVV.

This clone has only one observation. This chain joins TRBV27 and TRBJ1-1; 7 nucleotides align to TRBD1. Germline V gene data show CDR1 as MNHEY and CDR2 as SMNVEV (reference sequence). After removal of 6 bases from V and 0 bases from J, the junction contained 4 bases not matched to a gene. This CDR3 comprises 14 residues. CDR3 DNA: TGTGCCAGCAGACGGGACAGCATGAACACTGAAGCTTTCTTT. It translates to CASRRDSMNTEAFF.

The gene calls are TRBV19 and TRBJ1-4; D might be TRBD1 (5 bases). Looked up from germline, CDR1 is LNHDA and CDR2 is SQIVND (reference sequence). The CDR3 is made up of 15 amino acids. Trimming shortened V by 2 bases and J by 4 bases, and 11 bases separated the two germline ends. CDR3 amino acids: CASSISGAINEKLFF. DNA of the CDR3: TGTGCCAGTAGTATAAGCGGGGCAATTAATGAAAAACTGTTTTTT.

DNA of the CDR3: TGTGCCAGCAGCCCAGGACAGGGTTTGAACACTGAAGCTTTCTTT. Its protein is CASSPGQGLNTEAFF. The chain has TRBV11-2 and TRBJ1-1, with 8 nucleotides matching TRBD1. CDR1 and CDR2 from the germline V gene are SGHAT and FQNNGV. V trimming: 5 bases; J trimming: 0 bases; junction bases outside the gene matches: 5. The CDR3 consists of 15 residues. Full variable domain (rest looked up from reference TRBV11-2 and TRBJ1-1): EAGVAQSPRYKIIEKRQSVAFWCNPISGHATLYWYQQILGQGPKLLIQFQNNGVVDDSQLPKDRFSAERLKGVDSTLKIQPAKLEDSAVYLCASSPGQGLNTEAFFGQGTRLTVV.

This sequence joins TRBV11-2 and TRBJ1-1; 10 bases line up with TRBD1. CDR1 SGHAT and CDR2 FQNNGV come from the germline V gene. After removal of 5 bases from V and 11 bases from J, the junction contained 5 bases not matched to a gene. CDR3 length: 12 amino acids. CDR3 sequence: CASSTDRGRAFF. In DNA, the CDR3 is TGTGCCAGCAGCACAGACAGGGGGCGGGCTTTCTTT.

This chain links TRBV7-3 with TRBJ1-2; the match to TRBD1 covers 8 bases. Trimming removed 2 bases from V and 4 bases from J; junction bases left unmatched: 9. CDR3 length: 16 residues. Germline V gene lookup returns CDR1 SGHTA and CDR2 FQGTGA. CDR3 sequence: CASSLSGRGRPYGYTF. The CDR3 region has the DNA TGTGCCAGCAGCTTATCGGGCAGGGGGCGTCCCTATGGCTACACCTTC.